This T cell receptor (beta chain) was captured in a study of cytomegalovirus exposure and HLA in healthy donors (dated by TCRdb to about 2017). The study in broad terms: The 666 repertoires of the first cohort and the 110 or so validation repertoires were produced on the same platform, according to a later analysis. The aim of the study was to test whether cataloging public T cell receptors could identify signatures of past pathogen exposure. In addition to the first cohort of 650 to 750 subjects, a separate validation cohort of 130 or so different subjects was used. The study combined high-throughput TCR immunosequencing, statistical association of individual TCRs with disease status, and machine learning to predict cytomegalovirus infection status.

Separate from the approximately 670-subject first cohort, the validation cohort of 120 subjects was the group to which the donors belonged. CDR1 is given as LGHNA and CDR2 as YNFKEQ, both from the germline V gene. The CDR3 goes from the cysteine to the phenylalanine over 17 residues. Only the CDR3 region is kept as DNA, spanning 51 bases read in frame from base 1. V loses 1 base at its end and J loses 3 bases; junction bases beyond the gene matches: 12. To prepare the library, the immunoSEQ multiplex PCR assay was applied. The source study handled its data this way. A statistical classification framework was built for diagnosing cytomegalovirus status from the catalog of TCR beta chain sequences. Not all clones reach the TCRdb copy of this immuneACCESS table, which keeps in-frame sequences only. Checked studies attribute under half of the gap to unresolved V genes and leave the rest unexplained. The V and J calls and clone size come from that table; D and trimming were worked out from the DNA. The sample includes about 250,000 clones, with about 83% observed a single time. The leading ten clones occupy around 3% of the sample.

Broad study findings and their caveats: Of the cluster scores, roughly 95% were above 0 in a later analysis, which found that TCRs clustered in the first cohort also tended to co-occur in the approximately 120 validation repertoires. The study listed approximately 160 TCR beta chains as associated with cytomegalovirus. Most TCR sequences were observed very rarely across donors, whereas some public TCRs were present in many individuals. The classifier was reported to diagnose cytomegalovirus status with high specificity and sensitivity in both the original and validation cohorts. In vitro tests confirmed that a few of the cytomegalovirus-associated TCR beta chains recognize cytomegalovirus antigens. A later analysis lacked HLA typing for the validation cohort, so it scored co-occurrence in that cohort across all 120 or so repertoires. The authors suggested that the approach could potentially be generalized to other disease states and immunological phenotypes.

Regarding this clone: There is no known antigen for this receptor. Base qualities are not at hand, and no much larger clone is one base apart.

The sample comprised PBMCs. The source is a man younger than 30 in good health and CMV-seronegative. The rearrangement combines TRBV4-2 with TRBJ2-7; 7 of the junction bases match TRBD2. The DNA is as follows: TGTGCCAGCAGCCAAGCTGCGGGAGAGCACACACTCTACGAGCAGTACTTC. This gives the protein CASSQAAGEHTLYEQYF.